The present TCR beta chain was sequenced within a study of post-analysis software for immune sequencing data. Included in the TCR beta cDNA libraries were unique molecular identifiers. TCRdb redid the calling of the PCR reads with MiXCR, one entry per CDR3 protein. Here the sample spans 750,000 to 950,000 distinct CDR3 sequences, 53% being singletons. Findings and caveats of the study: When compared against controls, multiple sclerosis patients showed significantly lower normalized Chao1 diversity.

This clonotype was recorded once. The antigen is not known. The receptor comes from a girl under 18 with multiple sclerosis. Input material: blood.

CDR3 sequence: CAISQAGNEQYF. The CDR3 DNA is TGTGCCATCAGCCAAGCGGGCAATGAGCAGTACTTC. The gene calls are TRBV10-3 and TRBJ2-7, with a possible D match to TRBD2 (6 bases). The CDR3 length is 12 residues. Germline lookup yields CDR1 ENHRY and CDR2 SYGVKD. The V end was cut by 6 bases, the J end by 7 bases, with 13 bases between.